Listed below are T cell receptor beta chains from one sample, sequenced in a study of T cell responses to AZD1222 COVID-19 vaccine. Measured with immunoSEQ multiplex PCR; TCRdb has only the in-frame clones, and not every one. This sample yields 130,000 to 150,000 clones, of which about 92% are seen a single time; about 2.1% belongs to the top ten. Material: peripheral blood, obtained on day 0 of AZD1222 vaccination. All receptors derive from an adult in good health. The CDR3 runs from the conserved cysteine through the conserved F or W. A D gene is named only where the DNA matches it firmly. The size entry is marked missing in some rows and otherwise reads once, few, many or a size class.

CASSFSGNTGELFF | TGTGCCAGCAGCTTTAGCGGGAACACCGGGGAGCTGTTTTTT | - | TRBJ2-2 | - | TRBV11-3
CASSVGSSGQDYGYTF | TGTGCCAGCAGCGTAGGGTCCTCCGGACAGGACTATGGCTACACCTTC | TRBD1 | TRBJ1-2 | - | TRBV9
CASKWGSGELFF | TGCGCCAGCAAGTGGGGTTCCGGGGAGCTGTTTTTT | - | TRBJ2-2 | few | TRBV10-2
CASSGGQGSETQYF | TGCGCCAGCAGCGGCGGACAGGGTTCAGAGACCCAGTACTTC | TRBD1 | TRBJ2-5 | - | TRBV5-1
CASSPRASSIEDYGYTF | TGTGCCAGCTCACCGAGGGCTTCGTCTATCGAGGACTATGGCTACACCTTC | - | TRBJ1-2 | - | TRBV18
CASSFGSPEQYF | TGTGCCAGCAGTTTTGGCTCCCCGGAGCAGTACTTC | - | TRBJ2-7 | - | TRBV12-3/TRBV12-4
CASSLVGQGSYEQYF | TGTGCCAGCAGCTTGGTGGGACAGGGTTCCTACGAGCAGTACTTC | TRBD1 | TRBJ2-7 | - | TRBV5-4
CASSRQSNQPQHF | TGTGCCAGCAGTCGACAGTCCAATCAGCCCCAGCATTTT | - | TRBJ1-5 | - | TRBV12-3/TRBV12-4
CASHRDTGELFF | TGTGCCAGCCACAGGGACACCGGGGAGCTGTTTTTT | - | TRBJ2-2 | - | TRBV6-5
CASSPGTASFGYTF | TGCGCCAGCAGCCCTGGGACAGCTTCCTTTGGCTACACCTTC | TRBD1 | TRBJ1-2 | - | TRBV5-1
CASSFHPGQNTEAFF | TGTGCCAGCAGCTTCCACCCGGGACAGAACACTGAAGCTTTCTTT | - | TRBJ1-1 | - | TRBV6-5
CASSLTGYYGYTF | TGTGCCAGCAGTCTGACAGGGTACTATGGCTACACCTTC | TRBD1 | TRBJ1-2 | - | TRBV12-3/TRBV12-4
CASSTDAGGLGYGYTF | TGCGCCAGCAGCACCGATGCAGGGGGCCTGGGCTATGGCTACACCTTC | TRBD1 | TRBJ1-2 | - | TRBV5-1
CASSFRLGQTEAFF | TGTGCCAGCAGTTTTAGACTCGGACAGACTGAAGCTTTCTTT | - | TRBJ1-1 | - | TRBV28
CASSVAISGELFF | TGTGCCAGCAGCGTAGCGATCTCCGGGGAGCTGTTTTTT | - | TRBJ2-2 | few | TRBV9
CASSFHATGDTGELFF | TGTGCCAGCAGCTTTCATGCGACAGGGGATACCGGGGAGCTGTTTTTT | TRBD1 | TRBJ2-2 | - | TRBV3-1/TRBV3-2
CASSSTGGGQPQHF | TGTGCCAGCAGCTCCACAGGGGGCGGGCAGCCCCAGCATTTT | TRBD1 | TRBJ1-5 | - | TRBV11-2
CASSPNPEYTQYF | TGTGCCAGCAGTCCAAATCCAGAGTATACGCAGTATTTT | - | TRBJ2-3 | - | TRBV6-5
CASSPSSWPNLHNEQFF | TGTGCCAGCAGCCCCTCTAGTTGGCCCAACTTACACAATGAGCAGTTCTTC | - | TRBJ2-1 | - | TRBV11-2
CASSPMTGELFF | TGTGCCAGCTCACCGATGACCGGGGAGCTGTTTTTT | - | TRBJ2-2 | - | TRBV18
CASSKGDRGVNYGYTF | TGTGCCAGCAGCAAAGGGGACAGGGGCGTGAACTATGGCTACACCTTC | - | TRBJ1-2 | - | TRBV21-1
CASSPPSIQTQYF | TGTGCCAGCTCACCACCCTCGATCCAGACCCAGTACTTC | - | TRBJ2-5 | - | TRBV18
CASRDRLTGELFF | TGCGCCAGCAGGGACAGGTTAACCGGGGAGCTGTTTTTT | TRBD1 | TRBJ2-2 | - | TRBV10-2
CASSQVDPLYGYTF | TGCGCCAGCAGCCAAGTTGACCCCCTCTATGGCTACACCTTC | - | TRBJ1-2 | - | TRBV4-1
CASSFQIKPLGEQYF | TGTGCCAGTAGTTTCCAGATCAAGCCTCTGGGCGAGCAGTACTTC | - | TRBJ2-7 | - | TRBV19
CASSNFLGEAFF | TGTGCCAGCAGCAATTTTTTGGGTGAAGCTTTCTTT | - | TRBJ1-1 | - | TRBV21-1
CASNKKTNTEAFF | TGTGCCAGTAATAAGAAAACGAACACTGAAGCTTTCTTT | - | TRBJ1-1 | once | TRBV19
CASRTPGVRTGELFF | TGTGCCAGCAGGACCCCAGGGGTCCGCACCGGGGAGCTGTTTTTT | - | TRBJ2-2 | - | TRBV6-5
CASSPNQETQYF | TGTGCTAGCAGCCCTAACCAAGAGACCCAGTACTTC | - | TRBJ2-5 | - | TRBV7-7
CASSQGPVAGLSYEQYF | TGTGCCAGCAGCCAAGGACCCGTGGCGGGACTCTCCTACGAGCAGTACTTC | - | TRBJ2-7 | - | TRBV3-1/TRBV3-2
CASSPPGGYEQYF | TGTGCCAGCAGCCCACCGGGAGGCTACGAGCAGTACTTC | TRBD2 | TRBJ2-7 | - | TRBV14
CASSLGTGSLYGYTF | TGTGCCAGCAGCCTGGGGACGGGGAGCCTCTATGGCTACACCTTC | - | TRBJ1-2 | - | TRBV7-9
CASSEQGNTEAFF | TGTGCCAGCAGCGAACAGGGAAACACTGAAGCTTTCTTT | - | TRBJ1-1 | - | TRBV7-9
CASSSGQEFKNIQYF | TGTGCCAGCAGCTCGGGACAGGAGTTCAAAAACATTCAGTACTTC | TRBD1 | TRBJ2-4 | - | TRBV7-9
CASSPTDHGGYTF | TGTGCCAGCAGCCCGACCGATCACGGTGGCTACACCTTC | - | TRBJ1-2 | - | TRBV9
CASSLRDRAGTEAFF | TGTGCCAGCAGCTTAAGAGACAGGGCCGGCACTGAAGCTTTCTTT | TRBD1 | TRBJ1-1 | - | TRBV7-2
CASSFTTSGSNEQFF | TGTGCCAGCAGCTTCACTACTAGCGGGAGTAATGAGCAGTTCTTC | TRBD2 | TRBJ2-1 | - | TRBV11-2
CASSPGQGGTDTQYF | TGTGCCAGCAGCCCCGGACAGGGTGGTACAGATACGCAGTATTTT | TRBD1 | TRBJ2-3 | - | TRBV11-3
CASSYSGSLSSGNTIYF | TGTGCCAGCAGTTACTCTGGGAGTCTCTCCTCTGGAAACACCATATATTTT | - | TRBJ1-3 | - | TRBV6-2/TRBV6-3
CASSSAGLNEQFF | TGCGCCAGCAGCTCGGCCGGGCTGAATGAGCAGTTCTTC | - | TRBJ2-1 | once | TRBV5-1
CASSRPKGRDLDTEAFF | TGTGCCAGCAGCCGCCCGAAGGGGAGGGATCTCGACACTGAAGCTTTCTTT | - | TRBJ1-1 | once | TRBV25-1
CASSRTGAGYTF | TGTGCCAGCAGCAGGACAGGGGCTGGCTACACCTTC | TRBD1 | TRBJ1-2 | - | TRBV5-4
CASSLGSDSPLHF | TGTGCCAGCAGTTTGGGATCCGATTCACCCCTCCACTTT | - | TRBJ1-6 | once | TRBV12-3/TRBV12-4
CVSSLAVSSYNEQFF | TGCGTCAGCAGCTTGGCCGTCAGCTCCTACAATGAGCAGTTCTTC | - | TRBJ2-1 | - | TRBV5-1
CASSSDRGGAGKTQYF | TGTGCCAGCAGCTCGGACAGGGGGGGTGCTGGGAAGACCCAGTACTTC | TRBD1 | TRBJ2-5 | - | TRBV7-3
CASSEFPTGGLNTIYF | TGTGCCAGCAGTGAATTCCCGACAGGGGGCCTAAACACCATATATTTT | TRBD1 | TRBJ1-3 | - | TRBV6-1
CASSPRQGGETQYF | TGCGCCAGCAGTCCTAGACAGGGAGGGGAGACCCAGTACTTC | - | TRBJ2-5 | - | TRBV10-2
CASSLAPDGSYEQYF | TGTGCCAGCAGCTTAGCCCCCGACGGTTCCTACGAGCAGTACTTC | - | TRBJ2-7 | - | TRBV7-6
CASSMQGVETQYF | TGTGCCAGTAGTATGCAAGGGGTGGAGACCCAGTACTTC | - | TRBJ2-5 | - | TRBV19
CASSRGTGDPYGYTF | TGTGCCAGCAGTCGAGGGACAGGGGATCCCTATGGCTACACCTTC | TRBD1 | TRBJ1-2 | - | TRBV27
CASSSRVSTDTQYF | TGCGCCAGCAGCTCCAGGGTTTCGACAGATACGCAGTATTTT | - | TRBJ2-3 | - | TRBV5-1
CASSPPGQDTQYF | TGCGCCAGCAGTCCGCCGGGACAGGATACGCAGTATTTT | TRBD1 | TRBJ2-3 | - | TRBV10-1
CASSTQGAEGYGYTF | TGCGCCAGCAGCACTCAGGGGGCGGAGGGCTATGGCTACACCTTC | TRBD1 | TRBJ1-2 | - | TRBV5-1
CASSIDRGLTEAFF | TGTGCCAGTAGTATCGACAGGGGGCTAACTGAAGCTTTCTTT | TRBD1 | TRBJ1-1 | - | TRBV19
CASSDPSVGVDTQYF | TGTGCCAGCAGTGACCCCTCGGTGGGGGTAGATACGCAGTATTTT | - | TRBJ2-3 | - | TRBV6-4
CASSIRGQSPGNEQFF | TGTGCCAGTAGTATTAGGGGTCAGTCCCCTGGGAATGAGCAGTTCTTC | - | TRBJ2-1 | - | TRBV19